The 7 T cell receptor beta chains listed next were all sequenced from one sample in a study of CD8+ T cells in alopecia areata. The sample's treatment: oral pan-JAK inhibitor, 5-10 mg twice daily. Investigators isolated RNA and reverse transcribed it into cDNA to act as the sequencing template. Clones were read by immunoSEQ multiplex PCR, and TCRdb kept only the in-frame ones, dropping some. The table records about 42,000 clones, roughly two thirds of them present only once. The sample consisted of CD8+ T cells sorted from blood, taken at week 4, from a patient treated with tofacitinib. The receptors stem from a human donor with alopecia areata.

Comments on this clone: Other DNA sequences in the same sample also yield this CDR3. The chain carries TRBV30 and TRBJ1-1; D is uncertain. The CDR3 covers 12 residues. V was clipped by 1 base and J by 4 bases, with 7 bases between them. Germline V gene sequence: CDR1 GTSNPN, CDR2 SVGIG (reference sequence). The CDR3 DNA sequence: TGTGCCTGGAGTGGAGGTACCACTGAAGCTTTCTTT. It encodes CAWSGGTTEAFF.

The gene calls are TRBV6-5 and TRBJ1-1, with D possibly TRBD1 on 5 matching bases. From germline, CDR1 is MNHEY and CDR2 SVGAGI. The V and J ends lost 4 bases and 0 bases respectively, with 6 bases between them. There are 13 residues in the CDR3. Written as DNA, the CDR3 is TGTGCCAGCAGTTTACAGGTGAACACTGAAGCTTTCTTT. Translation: CASSLQVNTEAFF.

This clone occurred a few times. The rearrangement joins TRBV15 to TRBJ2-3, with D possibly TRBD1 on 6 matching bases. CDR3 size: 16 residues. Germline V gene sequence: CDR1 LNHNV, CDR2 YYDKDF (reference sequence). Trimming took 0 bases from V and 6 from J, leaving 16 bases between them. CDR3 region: CATSRDSRRTEDTQYF. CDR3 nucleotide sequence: TGTGCCACCAGCAGAGATTCACGACGGACAGAGGATACGCAGTATTTT. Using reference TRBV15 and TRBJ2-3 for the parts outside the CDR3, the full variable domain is DAMVIQNPRYQVTQFGKPVTLSCSQTLNHNVMYWYQQKSSQAPKLLFHYYDKDFNNEADTPDNFQSRRPNTSFCFLDIRSPGLGDTAMYLCATSRDSRRTEDTQYFGPGTRLTVL.

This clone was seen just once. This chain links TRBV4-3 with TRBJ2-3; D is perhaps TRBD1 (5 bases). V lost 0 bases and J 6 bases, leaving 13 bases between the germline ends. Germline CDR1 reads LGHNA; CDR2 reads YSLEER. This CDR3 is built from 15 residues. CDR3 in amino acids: CASSQDRQGLDTQYF. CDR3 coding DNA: TGCGCCAGCAGCCAAGATAGGCAGGGTTTGGATACGCAGTATTTT.

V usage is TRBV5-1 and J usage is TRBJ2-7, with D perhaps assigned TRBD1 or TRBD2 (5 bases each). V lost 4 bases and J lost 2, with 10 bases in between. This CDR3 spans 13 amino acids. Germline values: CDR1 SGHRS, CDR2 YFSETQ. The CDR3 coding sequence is TGCGCCAGCAGCCAAGGGACGGCCTACGAGCAGTACTTC. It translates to CASSQGTAYEQYF.

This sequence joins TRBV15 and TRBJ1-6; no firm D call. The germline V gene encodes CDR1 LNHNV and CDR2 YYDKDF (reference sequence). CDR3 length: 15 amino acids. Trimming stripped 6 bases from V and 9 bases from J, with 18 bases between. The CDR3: CATRQHGMGVSPLHF. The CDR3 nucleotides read TGTGCCACCAGACAACATGGGATGGGTGTTTCACCCCTCCACTTT.

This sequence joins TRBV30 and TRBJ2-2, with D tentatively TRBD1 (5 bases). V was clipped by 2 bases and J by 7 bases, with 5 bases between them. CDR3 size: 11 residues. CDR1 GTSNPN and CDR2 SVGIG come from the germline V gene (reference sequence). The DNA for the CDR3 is TGTGCCTGGAGTAGGGGCGGGGAGCTGTTTTTT. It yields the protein CAWSRGGELFF.